The following is a T cell receptor (beta chain) sequence with its context. Authors' analysis steps: Reference gene primer amplification yielded estimated nucleated cell counts. Libraries were prepared by immunoSEQ multiplex PCR; TCRdb keeps only in-frame clonotypes and omits some of them. V, J and clone size reflect that table, while D and trimming were determined from the DNA. There are over 100,000 clones in the sample; less than 90% occur only once, and around a sixth lies in the top ten. These data originate in a study of blood T cell repertoires in COVID-19. Whole-study context: Nucleic acid was either cDNA or gDNA, and it came from T cells, B-cell-depleted T cells, or PBMCs.

This CDR3 region has 12 residues. V was clipped by 6 bases and J by 3 bases, with 8 bases between them. This TCR came from an older woman with acute or convalescent COVID-19. What was sequenced was peripheral blood. This chain joins TRBV12-3 or TRBV12-4 and TRBJ1-1, with D hard to call. The chain's CDR3 is CASSAEDTEAFF. The CDR3 nucleotides are TGTGCCAGCAGCGCGGAAGACACTGAAGCTTTCTTT.